The present T cell receptor beta chain was sequenced within a study of vaccination and CD4 T cells after COVID-19. Sequencing of the DNA from cultured CD4+ T cells was carried out with the Oncomine TCR Beta short-read assay. TCRdb independently ran MiXCR on the PCR reads; one entry per CDR3 protein. The table includes about 10,000 distinct CDR3 sequences, 25% to 35% detected once. The treatment is: roughly 11-day PBMC culture with coronavirus spike peptide pools or control peptides (ViraFEST assay). With 3 bases removed from V and 6 bases from J, the gap between germline ends came to 11 bases. CDR3 length equals 13 residues. CDR1 is MDHEN and CDR2 is SYDVKM in the germline V gene. With regard to this clonotype: Its antigen is still unknown.

This material consisted of CD4+ T cells from blood, cultured in vitro, taken after SARS-CoV-2 vaccination. The chain has TRBV28 and TRBJ1-2; D is unclear. The TCR comes from a human donor who had recovered from COVID-19. CDR3 in amino acids: CASSLARSHGYTF. In nucleotides, the CDR3 is TGTGCCAGCAGTTTGGCCAGGTCGCATGGCTACACCTTC.